This TCR beta chain was observed in a study of CD8+CD57+ T cells in acquired aplastic anemia. Genomic DNA templated the TCR beta VDJ and CDR3 profiling. MiXCR, run by TCRdb on the reads, gives a single entry per CDR3 protein. The sample has 100,000 to 150,000 distinct CDR3 sequences; 35% to 50% are singletons. V was cut by 3 bases and J by 2 bases, with 14 bases left in between. Germline-derived CDR1 and CDR2 are MGHDK and SYGVNS. This CDR3 comprises 15 residues. This clonotype was seen once. The sample consisted of sorted CD4+, CD8+, or CD8+CD57+ T cells (not recorded which) from PBMCs. The origin of this receptor is a human donor in good health, serving as a control. The V call is TRBV25-1, the J call TRBJ2-7; the D is unclear. DNA of the CDR3: TGTGCCAGCAGTGATCCGGCAGGCTCACCCTACGAGCAGTACTTC. Residues: CASSDPAGSPYEQYF.